Each of the 12 T cell receptor beta chains below was sequenced from the same sample in a study of OX40 agonist ivuxolimab in advanced cancers. TCRdb's table, derived via immunoSEQ multiplex PCR, lists solely in-frame clones and lacks some. This sample carries 38,000 or so clones, about 89% of them seen once, and the ten largest clones take 3.5% to 4%. The sample was CD4+ or CD8+ T cells sorted from blood, taken in a trial of the OX40 agonist ivuxolimab. These receptors were taken from an adult with an advanced solid tumor such as melanoma, head and neck, liver or kidney cancer.

The chain employs TRBV10-1 and TRBJ2-1, with TRBD2 identical over 13 bases. The germline gives CDR1 WNHNN, CDR2 SYGVQD (reference sequence). Trimming at V came to 8 bases and at J to 3 bases, leaving 19 bases not matched to a gene. This CDR3 spans 20 amino acids. The CDR3 sequence is CASPYGAGLAGRVFYNEQFF. In nucleotides, the CDR3 is TGCGCCAGCCCCTATGGTGCGGGACTAGCGGGAAGGGTCTTCTACAATGAGCAGTTCTTC.

The gene calls are TRBV10-3 and TRBJ1-4; D not certain. Germline loops: CDR1 ENHRY, CDR2 SYGVKD. The CDR3 extends over 13 amino acids. Trimming pared 6 bases from V and 7 bases from J, leaving 12 bases between. CDR3 DNA: TGTGCCATCAGCGAAGAGTTAGGTGAAAAACTGTTTTTT. Translating it yields CAISEELGEKLFF.

This clone was detected only once. V and J are TRBV7-3 and TRBJ2-6; no reliable D call. CDR1 SGHTA and CDR2 FQGTGA come from the germline V gene. V shed 5 bases and J shed 5 bases, with 13 bases lying between them. The length of the CDR3 is 15 residues. CDR3 in DNA: TGTGCCAGCAGCCCTGACGGGTCGAGGGCCAACGTCCTGACTTTC. This sequence encodes CASSPDGSRANVLTF.

J is TRBJ2-5 and V is TRBV7-9; 7 bases are a match to TRBD2. After removal of 6 bases from V and 4 bases from J, the junction contained 5 bases not matched to a gene. Germline assignment: CDR1 SEHNR and CDR2 FQNEAQ (reference sequence). The CDR3 is 13 residues long. The CDR3 spells CASRMGRGETQYF. The DNA for the CDR3 is TGTGCCAGCAGAATGGGGAGGGGAGAGACCCAGTACTTC. Looking up the rest from reference TRBV7-9 and TRBJ2-5 gives the full variable domain: DTGVSQNPRHKITKRGQNVTFRCDPISEHNRLYWYRQTLGQGPEFLTYFQNEAQLEKSRLLSDRFSAERPKGSFSTLEIQRTEQGDSAMYLCASRMGRGETQYFGPGTRLLVL.

The CDR3 bases are TGTGCCAGCAGGACTAGCGGGTTGCATGAGCAGTTCTTC. It is translated as CASRTSGLHEQFF. The chain couples TRBV25-1 to TRBJ2-1; 10 bases are shared with TRBD2. Germline V gene sequence: CDR1 MGHDK, CDR2 SYGVNS. J was trimmed by 8 bases and V by 6 bases; bases with no gene match: 4. The CDR3 is made up of 13 amino acids.

The V and J genes are TRBV6-5 and TRBJ1-2; no reliable D call. V was pared by 3 bases and J by 7 bases, with 18 bases between. Germline CDR1 and CDR2: MNHEY and SVGAGI. The CDR3 consists of 15 residues. The DNA of the CDR3 is TGTGCCAGCAGTTATTCTTCGGGTTCCAAGGGTGGCTACACCTTC. It is translated as CASSYSSGSKGGYTF.

The chain combines TRBV10-3 with TRBJ1-2; D unresolved. Per germline, CDR1 ENHRY and CDR2 SYGVKD. CDR3 length equals 12 residues. V was trimmed by 5 bases and J by 5 bases, leaving 9 bases between them. The CDR3 loop is CAISYAGYGYTF. CDR3 nucleotide sequence: TGTGCCATCAGTTACGCAGGATATGGCTACACCTTC.

V and J are TRBV2 and TRBJ2-2; 7 nucleotides line up with TRBD2. V was clipped by 6 bases and J by 5 bases; unmatched bases: 6. Per germline, CDR1 SNHLY and CDR2 FYNNEI. The CDR3 consists of 14 residues. Here the CDR3 DNA reads TGTGCCAGCAGGGGCGGGAGTGGAACCGGGGAGCTGTTTTTT. Translated, it gives CASRGGSGTGELFF. The full variable domain, in which reference TRBV2 and TRBJ2-2 provide the parts outside the CDR3, is EPEVTQTPSHQVTQMGQEVILRCVPISNHLYFYWYRQILGQKVEFLVSFYNNEISEKSEIFDDQFSVERPDGSNFTLKIRSTKLEDSAMYFCASRGGSGTGELFFGEGSRLTVL.

This clone occurred once. This rearrangement joins TRBV7-9 to TRBJ2-2; no clear D gene. This CDR3 spans 14 amino acids. Per germline, CDR1 SEHNR and CDR2 FQNEAQ (reference sequence). Trimming removed 1 base from V and 1 base from J, with 4 bases in between. The CDR3 coding sequence is TGTGCCAGCAGCTTAGAAGGGAACACCGGGGAGCTGTTTTTT. It is translated as CASSLEGNTGELFF.

This sequence joins TRBV18 and TRBJ2-1, with D hard to call. CDR1 KGHSH and CDR2 LQKENI come from the germline V gene. CDR3 length equals 13 residues. The V gene lost 6 bases and the J gene lost 0 bases, with 6 bases spanning the gap. The DNA for the CDR3 is TGTGCCAGCTCTCGGAGCTCCTACAATGAGCAGTTCTTC. It encodes CASSRSSYNEQFF.

The chain couples TRBV7-3 to TRBJ2-3; either TRBD1 or TRBD2 may supply D (5 bases each). CDR1 and CDR2 from the germline V gene are SGHTA and FQGTGA. There are 14 residues in the CDR3. V shed 2 bases and J shed 6 bases, with 12 bases lying between them. CDR3 sequence: CASSLEGAGDTQYF. DNA of the CDR3: TGTGCCAGCAGCTTAGAGGGAGCAGGGGATACGCAGTATTTT.

The chain is built from TRBV28 and TRBJ2-7, with unresolved D. Trimming took off 3 bases at V and 0 bases at J, with 9 bases between the two ends. Germline lookup yields CDR1 MDHEN and CDR2 SYDVKM. This CDR3 has 14 residues. CDR3 coding DNA: TGTGCCAGCAGTTTTGGCGGTAACTCCTACGAGCAGTACTTC. Amino acid sequence: CASSFGGNSYEQYF.